This T cell receptor (beta chain) was identified in a study of blood T cell repertoires in COVID-19. Enrollment of patients from Seattle took place during active infection, with longitudinal follow-up. The assay was immunoSEQ multiplex PCR, and TCRdb's table has in-frame clones only and misses some. The sample lists hundreds of thousands of clones, roughly 90% occurring once. This CDR3 region has 13 residues. The specimen was peripheral blood. The chain couples TRBV21-1 to TRBJ2-7; the table calls TRBD1, which could not be checked here. TRBV21-1 is a pseudogene locus. The receptor was derived from a woman aged 55 to 70 with COVID-19, enrolled during active disease. The CDR3 loop is CASSKSRQDEQYF. In nucleotides, the CDR3 is TGTGCCAGCAGCAAATCACGACAGGACGAGCAGTACTTC.